A single sample gave rise to the 17 T cell receptor beta chains below, sequenced in a study of identical twins. TCRdb fed the 5' RACE reads into MiXCR, producing one record per CDR3 protein. This sample has 350,000 to 500,000 distinct CDR3 sequences, with approximately 17% found just once. Input material: naive T cells sorted from blood. The receptors come from a man aged 45 to 65 in good health.

The chain combines TRBV27 with TRBJ2-1; TRBD2 agrees at 16 bases. The CDR3 contains 19 residues. J lost 1 base, V lost 7 bases, and 10 bases had no gene match. Germline-derived CDR1 and CDR2 are MNHEY and SMNVEV (reference sequence). The CDR3 sequence: CASTLLGLAGGKSYNEQFF. The CDR3 DNA follows: TGTGCCAGCACTCTACTGGGACTAGCGGGGGGGAAATCCTACAATGAGCAGTTCTTC.

There are a few counts of this clonotype. The V gene is TRBV24-1, the J gene TRBJ2-7; D may be TRBD1 (6 bases). Per germline, CDR1 KGHDR and CDR2 SFDVKD. There are 13 residues in the CDR3. V was shortened by 5 bases and J by 3 bases, with 10 bases between the two germline ends. The chain's CDR3 is CATSVGRGYEQYF. The DNA for the CDR3 is TGTGCCACCAGTGTAGGCAGGGGCTACGAGCAGTACTTC.

The CDR3 sequence: CASSYSGPAISRTQYF. In DNA form, the CDR3 reads TGTGCCAGCAGTTACTCGGGTCCAGCAATATCACGGACCCAGTACTTC. The V gene is TRBV6-5, the J gene TRBJ2-5; D gene unclear. The germline V gene has CDR1 MNHEY and CDR2 SVGAGI. The CDR3 sequence is 16 residues long. V lost 0 bases and J lost 7, with 18 bases in between.

The J gene is TRBJ2-7, the V gene TRBV9, with D perhaps TRBD1 or TRBD2 (5 bases each). Trimming removed 0 bases at V and 4 bases at J, with 14 bases between. The CDR3 totals 15 residues. Germline CDR1 and CDR2: SGDLS and YYNGEE. CDR3 DNA sequence: TGTGCCAGCAGCGTAGCTACGGGGCTGAATTACGAGCAGTACTTC. Its protein is CASSVATGLNYEQYF.

Ten or more counts support this clonotype. This chain connects TRBV7-8 to TRBJ1-2; D not certain. V lost 1 base, J lost 2 bases, and 14 bases lay in between. This CDR3 region has 16 residues. Germline loops: CDR1 SGHVS, CDR2 FQNEAQ. This CDR3 is CASSLEFDWVNYGYTF. Here the CDR3 DNA reads TGTGCCAGCAGCTTAGAATTTGATTGGGTCAACTATGGCTACACCTTC.

This rearrangement joins TRBV10-3 to TRBJ1-2; D might be TRBD1 (5 bases). The V end lost 4 bases, the J end lost 1 base, and 22 bases lay between the germline ends. The CDR3 consists of 18 residues. Germline assignment: CDR1 ENHRY and CDR2 SYGVKD. The CDR3 loop reads CAISGAPFGTAINYGYTF. The CDR3 DNA reads TGTGCCATCAGTGGAGCACCATTCGGGACGGCGATTAACTATGGCTACACCTTC.

This clonotype turned up a few times. This chain joins TRBV29-1 and TRBJ2-3; D is perhaps TRBD1 (6 bases). CDR1 SQVTM and CDR2 ANQGSEA come from the germline V gene. CDR3 length equals 14 residues. Trimming cost V 4 bases and J 1 base, with 12 bases left between them. The CDR3 spells CSVATGIGTDTQYF. CDR3 bases: TGCAGCGTTGCCACAGGGATTGGCACAGATACGCAGTATTTT.

The genes are TRBV27 and TRBJ1-5; perhaps TRBD1 as D (5 bases). Deletions cut 2 bases from V and 1 base from J, with 9 bases between. In germline, CDR1 is MNHEY, CDR2 SMNVEV (reference sequence). The CDR3 consists of 15 residues. CDR3 sequence (DNA): TGTGCCAGCAGTTTAACGGGGGGGAGCAATCAGCCCCAGCATTTT. This encodes CASSLTGGSNQPQHF.

This clonotype has just a few counts. This chain uses TRBV6-1 with TRBJ2-5; TRBD1 matches 7 bases. This CDR3 contains 14 residues. The germline CDR1 and CDR2 sequences are MNHNS and SASEGT. V was pared by 3 bases and J by 5 bases, with 6 bases of the junction left unmatched. Here the CDR3 DNA reads TGTGCCAGCAGTGAGGACAGGTGGAGGGAGACCCAGTACTTC. Translated: CASSEDRWRETQYF.

The chain combines TRBV7-9 with TRBJ2-5, with D perhaps being TRBD1 or TRBD2 (5 bases each). V was clipped by 6 bases and J by 5 bases, with 10 bases between them. Germline V gives CDR1 SEHNR, CDR2 FQNEAQ (reference sequence). CDR3 length equals 12 residues. CDR3 region: CASRRDGETQYF. DNA for the CDR3: TGTGCCAGCAGAAGGGACGGGGAGACCCAGTACTTC. Drawing the rest from reference TRBV7-9 and TRBJ2-5, the complete variable domain is DTGVSQNPRHKITKRGQNVTFRCDPISEHNRLYWYRQTLGQGPEFLTYFQNEAQLEKSRLLSDRFSAERPKGSFSTLEIQRTEQGDSAMYLCASRRDGETQYFGPGTRLLVL.

The J gene is TRBJ2-2, the V gene TRBV2; D is possibly TRBD1 (6 bases). The V end lost 6 bases, the J end lost 5 bases, and 19 bases lay between the germline ends. CDR3 length: 16 amino acids. CDR1 and CDR2 (germline): SNHLY, FYNNEI. The CDR3 loop reads CASRGFLPRGTGELFF. The CDR3 DNA sequence: TGTGCCAGCAGAGGATTTCTGCCCAGGGGTACCGGGGAGCTGTTTTTT.

This clonotype was seen at least ten times. The chain employs TRBV5-5 and TRBJ2-1; a weak D match, TRBD2 (7 bases). CDR1 and CDR2 from the germline V gene are SGHKS and YYEKEE (reference sequence). V lost 0 bases to trimming and J lost 2 bases, with 9 bases between them. The CDR3 totals 15 residues. CDR3 sequence (DNA): TGTGCCAGCAGCTTGGGCGGGGGCCCCTACAATGAGCAGTTCTTC. This encodes CASSLGGGPYNEQFF. Full variable domain (remainder filled in from reference TRBV5-5 and TRBJ2-1): DAGVTQSPTHLIKTRGQQVTLRCSPISGHKSVSWYQQVLGQGPQFIFQYYEKEERGRGNFPDRFSARQFPNYSSELNVNALLLGDSALYLCASSLGGGPYNEQFFGPGTRLTVL.

This clonotype has ten or more counts. This chain joins TRBV12-3 or TRBV12-4 and TRBJ2-5; no reliable D call. CDR3 length: 13 amino acids. V shed 7 bases and J shed 2 bases, with 11 bases lying between them. CDR3 amino acids: CASTLGYQETQYF. In DNA form, the CDR3 reads TGTGCCAGCACCCTAGGGTATCAAGAGACCCAGTACTTC.

V gene TRBV28 combines with J gene TRBJ1-1, with D tentatively TRBD1 (6 bases). CDR3 length: 15 residues. Looked up from germline, CDR1 is MDHEN and CDR2 is SYDVKM. V dropped 6 bases and J dropped 1 base, with 15 bases sitting between them. CDR3 amino acids: CASRTLGGPNTEAFF. The DNA for the CDR3 is TGTGCCAGCAGGACCTTAGGGGGGCCGAACACTGAAGCTTTCTTT. The variable domain in full, with the rest retrieved from reference TRBV28 and TRBJ1-1, is DVKVTQSSRYLVKRTGEKVFLECVQDMDHENMFWYRQDPGLGLRLIYFSYDVKMKEKGDIPEGYSVSREKKERFSLILESASTNQTSMYLCASRTLGGPNTEAFFGQGTRLTVV.

This clonotype showed up just a few times. The chain combines TRBV5-6 with TRBJ2-3, with TRBD2 matching 11 bases. Trimming at V came to 0 bases and at J to 0 bases, leaving 6 bases not matched to a gene. CDR1 is SGHDT and CDR2 is YYEEEE in the germline V gene. The length of the CDR3 is 18 residues. CDR3 sequence (DNA): TGTGCCAGCAGCTTGGAGAGTTGGACTAGCGGGAGCACAGATACGCAGTATTTT. Its protein is CASSLESWTSGSTDTQYF.

This chain uses TRBV6-5 with TRBJ1-1, with D unclear. V was shortened by 2 bases and J by 3 bases, with 16 bases between the two germline ends. The CDR3 runs 16 residues. Germline V lookup: CDR1 MNHEY, CDR2 SVGAGI. CDR3 bases: TGTGCCAGCAGTTACCGCTATCCTTCCGCGGACACTGAAGCTTTCTTT. As protein: CASSYRYPSADTEAFF.

This chain connects TRBV5-1 to TRBJ2-1; TRBD1 or TRBD2 may be the D gene (5 bases each). The CDR3 contains 17 residues. Trimming left V 1 base short and J 6 bases short, with 20 bases between. Germline values: CDR1 SGHRS, CDR2 YFSETQ. The CDR3 bases are TGCGCCAGCAGCTTGCACACCAACATCCGGGACCTCAATGAGCAGTTCTTC. It encodes CASSLHTNIRDLNEQFF.